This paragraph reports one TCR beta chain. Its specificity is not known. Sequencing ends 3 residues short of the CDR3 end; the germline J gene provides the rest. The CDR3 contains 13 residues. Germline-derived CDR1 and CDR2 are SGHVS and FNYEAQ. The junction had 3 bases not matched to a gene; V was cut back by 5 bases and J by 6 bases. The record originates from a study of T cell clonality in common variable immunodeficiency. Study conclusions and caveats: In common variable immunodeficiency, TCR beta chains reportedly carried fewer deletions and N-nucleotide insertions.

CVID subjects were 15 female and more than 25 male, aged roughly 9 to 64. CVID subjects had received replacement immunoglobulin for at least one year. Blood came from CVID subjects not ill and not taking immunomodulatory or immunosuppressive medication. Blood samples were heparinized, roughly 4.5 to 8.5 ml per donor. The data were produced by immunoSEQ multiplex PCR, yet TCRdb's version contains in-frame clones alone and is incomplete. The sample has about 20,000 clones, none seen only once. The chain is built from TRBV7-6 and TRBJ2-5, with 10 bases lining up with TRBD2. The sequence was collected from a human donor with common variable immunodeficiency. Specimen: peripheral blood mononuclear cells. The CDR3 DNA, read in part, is TGTGCCAGCAGCCAGGGACTAGCGCAGACC. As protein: CASSQGLAQT. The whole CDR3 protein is CASSQGLAQTQYF.